Presented here are 22 T cell receptor beta chains from one specimen sequenced in a study of early T cells in non-severe SARS-CoV-2 infection. MiXCR was run by TCRdb on the 5' RACE reads, yielding one entry per CDR3 protein. Counted here are around 79,000 distinct CDR3 sequences, roughly 12% occurring once; the ten biggest clones make up 9.5% to 15%. This specimen was whole blood, taken at baseline. Every receptor here comes from an adult who was a healthcare worker with PCR-confirmed SARS-CoV-2 infection or an uninfected control (not recorded which).

This clonotype came up many times. V is TRBV19 and J is TRBJ2-2; tentative D call: TRBD2 (6 bases). V was cut by 6 bases and J by 0 bases, with 14 bases left in between. The CDR3 has 16 residues. In germline, CDR1 is LNHDA, CDR2 SQIVND (reference sequence). For the CDR3, the DNA is TGTGCCAGTAGGTCCCGAGCGGGTCCGAACACCGGGGAGCTGTTTTTT. This gives the protein CASRSRAGPNTGELFF.

The V gene is TRBV19, the J gene TRBJ2-7; possibly TRBD1 for D (6 bases). V lost 6 bases, J lost 1 base, and 13 bases lay in between. This CDR3 has 14 residues. The germline V gene has CDR1 LNHDA and CDR2 SQIVND (reference sequence). The CDR3 loop reads CASRASDSSYEQYF. The CDR3 bases are TGTGCCAGTAGAGCTTCGGACAGTTCCTACGAGCAGTACTTC.

The table lists this clonotype with many counts. The gene calls are TRBV11-2 and TRBJ1-1; 8 bases line up with TRBD1. The V and J ends lost 1 base and 4 bases, in that order; junction bases with no gene match: 5. From germline, CDR1 is SGHAT and CDR2 FQNNGV. The CDR3 length is 15 residues. DNA of the CDR3: TGTGCCAGCAGCTTAGGGACAGGGTCGGTCACTGAAGCTTTCTTT. It translates to CASSLGTGSVTEAFF.

The CDR3 DNA sequence: TGTGCCAGCAGCCGTAGGGGACCCTACGAGCAGTACTTC. Protein: CASSRRGPYEQYF. This sequence joins TRBV7-9 and TRBJ2-7; D possibly uses TRBD1 or TRBD2 (5 bases each). This CDR3 is built from 13 residues. Trimming took 5 bases from V and 2 from J, leaving 10 bases between them. Germline values: CDR1 SEHNR, CDR2 FQNEAQ (reference sequence).

Ten or more counts support this clonotype. The genes are TRBV7-3 and TRBJ2-6, with no clear D. CDR3 length: 16 residues. Germline CDR1 reads SGHTA; CDR2 reads FQGTGA. Trimming took off 1 base at V and 0 bases at J, with 7 bases between the two ends. CDR3 bases: TGTGCCAGCAGCTTAATTCCCCCCTCTGGGGCCAACGTCCTGACTTTC. Amino acid sequence: CASSLIPPSGANVLTF.

This clonotype was seen once. The J gene is TRBJ1-1, the V gene TRBV28; the D gene is possibly TRBD1 (5 bases). Trimming left V 4 bases short and J 7 bases short, with 10 bases between. The CDR3 spans 12 residues. The V gene's germline CDR1 is MDHEN and CDR2 SYDVKM. The CDR3 region has the DNA TGTGCCAGCAGTTCCTCCGGGGGTGAAGCTTTCTTT. Residues: CASSSSGGEAFF.

In this sample, this clonotype turned up many times. The V call is TRBV6-6, the J call TRBJ1-4; 8 bases are a match to TRBD1. This CDR3 region has 15 residues. With 6 bases clipped from V and 3 bases from J, the junction kept 6 bases outside the gene matches. CDR1 and CDR2 from the germline V gene are MNHNY and SVGAGI (reference sequence). CDR3 in DNA: TGTGCCAGCAGATGGACAGGGACTTCTAATGAAAAACTGTTTTTT. It translates to CASRWTGTSNEKLFF.

This clonotype has only a few counts. The CDR3 nucleotides are TGCAGCGGACAGAATGCGGATCAGCCCCAGCATTTT. This sequence encodes CSGQNADQPQHF. This chain links TRBV29-1 with TRBJ1-5, with a tentative D call TRBD1 (5 bases). This CDR3 comprises 12 residues. Germline assignment: CDR1 SQVTM and CDR2 ANQGSEA. Trimming shortened V by 7 bases and J by 5 bases, and 12 bases separated the two germline ends.

Comment on this clonotype: One base away lies a much larger clone, so this may be a sequencing read error. This chain uses TRBV12-3 or TRBV12-4 with TRBJ1-1; D not resolved. Trimming took off 8 bases at V and 0 bases at J, with 13 bases between the two ends. The CDR3 extends over 14 amino acids. CDR3 amino acids: CASCSHGLNTEAFF. The CDR3 DNA sequence: TGTGCCAGCTGTTCGCACGGATTGAACACTGAAGCTTTCTTT.

This clonotype was found a few times. The V call is TRBV6-2 or TRBV6-3, the J call TRBJ2-2; a possible D gene is TRBD2 (7 bases). Trimming pared 7 bases from V and 3 bases from J, leaving 15 bases between. This CDR3 is 15 amino acids long. CDR1 is MNHEY and CDR2 is SVGEGT in the germline V gene. The CDR3 sequence: CASTRRGGDTGELFF. For the CDR3, the DNA is TGTGCCAGCACCCGGAGGGGGGGGGACACCGGGGAGCTGTTTTTT.

The V call is TRBV11-2, the J call TRBJ2-7; 11 bases fit TRBD2. V lost 5 bases and J lost 2; bases outside the gene matches: 8. This CDR3 has 16 amino acids. Germline loops: CDR1 SGHAT, CDR2 FQNNGV. CDR3 coding DNA: TGTGCCAGCAGCACCCGGACTAGCGGGCTGACCTACGAGCAGTACTTC. Translation gives CASSTRTSGLTYEQYF.

This clonotype was counted a few times. This rearrangement joins TRBV27 to TRBJ2-7, with TRBD1 matching 9 bases. CDR3 length: 16 amino acids. Germline V gene data show CDR1 as MNHEY and CDR2 as SMNVEV (reference sequence). The ends lost 5 bases at V and 3 bases at J; junction bases unmatched: 11. CDR3 amino acids: CASSPHLGQGIYEQYF. CDR3 DNA sequence: TGTGCCAGCAGTCCACACCTTGGACAGGGGATCTACGAGCAGTACTTC.

The genes are TRBV9 and TRBJ1-1, with 7 bases lining up with TRBD1. Germline-derived CDR1 and CDR2 are SGDLS and YYNGEE. This CDR3 has 14 residues. With 3 bases clipped from V and 8 bases from J, the junction kept 10 bases outside the gene matches. The CDR3 spells CASSAVAWDREAFF. The CDR3 DNA follows: TGTGCCAGCAGCGCCGTAGCGTGGGACAGAGAAGCTTTCTTT.

This clonotype has a count of ten or more. In DNA, the CDR3 is TGTGCCAGCAGTGAATCACGAGATTATAATTCACCCCTCCACTTT. It codes for CASSESRDYNSPLHF. The chain is built from TRBV6-4 and TRBJ1-6, with D uncertain. Germline CDR1 is MRHNA and CDR2 is SNTAGT. CDR3 length equals 15 residues. Trimming pared 3 bases from V and 4 bases from J, leaving 10 bases between.

The chain recombines TRBV5-1 with TRBJ2-1; D is possibly TRBD1 (7 bases). V was pared by 4 bases and J by 5 bases, with 19 bases between. CDR3 length: 16 residues. Germline V CDR1 and CDR2: SGHRS, YFSETQ. CDR3 region: CASSRSQGRLNNEQFF. The DNA of the CDR3 is TGCGCCAGCAGCCGTTCACAGGGGAGGTTGAACAATGAGCAGTTCTTC.

This clonotype was seen a few times. The chain has TRBV29-1 and TRBJ2-7, with 12 bases identical to TRBD2. Germline CDR1 is SQVTM and CDR2 is ANQGSEA. The junction had 3 bases not matched to a gene; V was cut back by 6 bases and J by 3 bases. This CDR3 comprises 13 residues. The CDR3: CSVASGGDYEQYF. DNA of the CDR3: TGCAGCGTAGCTAGCGGGGGGGACTACGAGCAGTACTTC.

This clonotype was counted at least ten times. The J gene is TRBJ2-1, the V gene TRBV6-6, with D hard to call. Trimming left V 0 bases short and J 7 bases short, with 7 bases between. The germline V gene has CDR1 MNHNY and CDR2 SVGAGI (reference sequence). This CDR3 has 13 residues. The CDR3 nucleotides read TGTGCCAGCAGTTACTCGTATCAAAATGAGCAGTTCTTC. It specifies CASSYSYQNEQFF.

This chain joins TRBV28 and TRBJ1-4; no clear D. The CDR3 covers 14 residues. V dropped 2 bases and J dropped 3 bases, with 7 bases sitting between them. In germline, CDR1 is MDHEN, CDR2 SYDVKM. The CDR3 protein is CASSLMSSNEKLFF. CDR3 sequence (DNA): TGTGCCAGCAGTTTAATGAGTTCTAATGAAAAACTGTTTTTT.

V is TRBV5-1 and J is TRBJ2-4, with TRBD1 identical over 9 bases. Germline CDR1 SGHRS, CDR2 YFSETQ. With 2 bases clipped from V and 6 bases from J, the junction kept 9 bases outside the gene matches. This CDR3 has 16 amino acids. The CDR3 loop reads CASSLNSGTGLNIQYF. CDR3 bases: TGCGCCAGCAGCTTAAATAGTGGGACAGGGCTAAACATTCAGTACTTC.

This clonotype was detected many times. V usage is TRBV4-2 and J usage is TRBJ2-3; possible D gene TRBD1, 5 bases. The CDR3 loop spans 16 amino acids. Germline V gene data show CDR1 as LGHNA and CDR2 as YNFKEQ. V was shortened by 4 bases and J by 1 base, with 15 bases between the two germline ends. The CDR3 DNA is TGTGCCAGCAGCCTACCGCAGGGAAGCGGCACAGATACGCAGTATTTT. It yields the protein CASSLPQGSGTDTQYF.

This clonotype has more than one count but fewer than ten. This chain links TRBV18 with TRBJ2-5; D is uncertain. In germline, CDR1 is KGHSH, CDR2 LQKENI. V was pared by 3 bases and J by 4 bases, with 9 bases between. The CDR3 runs to 13 residues. The CDR3 DNA reads as TGTGCCAGCTCACCCCCATCTCGAGAGACCCAGTACTTC. This translates into CASSPPSRETQYF.

This clonotype was seen at least ten times. V and J are TRBV9 and TRBJ1-4; TRBD1 agrees at 7 bases. Germline CDR1 and CDR2: SGDLS and YYNGEE. J gave up 8 bases and V 4 bases, and 11 bases lay outside the gene matches. The CDR3 is 15 residues long. The CDR3 reads CASSFRQGREEKLFF. The CDR3 DNA sequence: TGTGCCAGCAGCTTTCGACAGGGTAGGGAAGAAAAACTGTTTTTT.